This T cell receptor beta chain was retrieved from a study of human T cells and chemical hapten exposure. Study context: Small pooled library volume differences mainly caused per-sample TCR yield variation.

V dropped 8 bases and J dropped 2 bases, with 12 bases sitting between them. This CDR3 contains 13 residues. Germline assignment: CDR1 SNHLY and CDR2 FYNNEI. Regarding this clonotype: The antigen is not known.

Study-wide results and caveats: Compared to controls, expanded TCRs made significantly more large clusters of similar CDR3s. No change in TCRs above 1 in 1000 frequency was produced by DPC sensitization. Healthy individuals' immune responses may differ from those of donors, who had alopecia.

This sample's time point: pre-sensitization, week 0. Noted treatment: therapeutic diphenylcyclopropenone sensitization with weekly scalp DPC. TCRdb reanalysed the RACE reads using MiXCR and keeps one entry per CDR3 protein. The sample lists over 300,000 distinct CDR3 sequences; 5.1% were seen once. The sample here was whole blood, taken in connection with sensitization to the hapten diphenylcyclopropenone (DPC). The genes are TRBV2 and TRBJ2-5; D is ambiguous. This receptor was identified in a woman in her forties or fifties with alopecia areata. Some clones in this sample may be carry-over from other donors' samples. CDR3 in DNA: TGTGCCAGCTGGGGTATCGAACAAGAGACCCAGTACTTC. Amino acid sequence: CASWGIEQETQYF.